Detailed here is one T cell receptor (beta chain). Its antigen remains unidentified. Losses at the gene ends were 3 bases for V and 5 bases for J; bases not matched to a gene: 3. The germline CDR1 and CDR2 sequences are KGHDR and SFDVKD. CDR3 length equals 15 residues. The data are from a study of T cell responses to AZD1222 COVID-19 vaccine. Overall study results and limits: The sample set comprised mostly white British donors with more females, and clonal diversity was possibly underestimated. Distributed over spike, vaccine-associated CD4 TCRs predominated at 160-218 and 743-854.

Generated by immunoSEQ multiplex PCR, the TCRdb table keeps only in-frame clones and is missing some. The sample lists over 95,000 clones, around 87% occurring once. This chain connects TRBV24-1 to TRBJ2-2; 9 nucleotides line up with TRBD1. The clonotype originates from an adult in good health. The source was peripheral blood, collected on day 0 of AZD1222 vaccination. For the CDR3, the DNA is TGTGCCACCAGTGATACAGGGGGCCAAACCGGGGAGCTGTTTTTT. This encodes CATSDTGGQTGELFF.